One and the same sample provided the 18 T cell receptor beta chains below, sequenced in a study of shared clonotypes between healthy human individuals. Clones were read by immunoSEQ multiplex PCR, and TCRdb kept only the in-frame ones, dropping some. The table has about 1 million clones, around 76% seen once. The specimen sequenced was memory CD4+ T cells sorted from blood. Subset defined: CD45RA-negative fraction. These TCRs come from a man younger than 35 in good health.

The chain carries TRBV28 and TRBJ2-1; 9 bases agree with TRBD1. Germline V gene data show CDR1 as MDHEN and CDR2 as SYDVKM. This CDR3 has 16 amino acids. The junction had 10 bases not matched to a gene; V was cut back by 3 bases and J by 7 bases. In DNA form, the CDR3 reads TGTGCCAGCAGTTTCGGTTCCGGGACAGGGAAGAATGAGCAGTTCTTC. It is translated as CASSFGSGTGKNEQFF.

The genes are TRBV7-9 and TRBJ2-7, with 7 bases aligning to TRBD1. The length of the CDR3 is 16 residues. V was clipped by 5 bases and J by 2 bases; unmatched bases: 12. Germline CDR1 and CDR2: SEHNR and FQNEAQ (reference sequence). This CDR3 is CASSLPRQGPPYEQYF. Here the CDR3 DNA reads TGTGCCAGCAGCCTCCCGAGACAGGGCCCCCCCTACGAGCAGTACTTC.

The chain has TRBV7-9 and TRBJ1-6, with D tentatively TRBD1 (6 bases). This CDR3 contains 14 residues. Germline V lookup: CDR1 SEHNR, CDR2 FQNEAQ (reference sequence). Deletions cut 5 bases from V and 7 bases from J, with 12 bases between. This chain's CDR3 is CASSIEGGNSPLHF. The CDR3 DNA reads TGTGCCAGCAGCATAGAGGGGGGAAATTCACCCCTCCACTTT.

The rearrangement joins TRBV5-3 to TRBJ2-7; TRBD1 agrees at 7 bases. TRBV5-3 is flagged as an ORF with uncertain function. Trimming at V came to 0 bases and at J to 5 bases, leaving 11 bases not matched to a gene. The CDR3 runs 16 residues. The CDR3 is CARSLGPPTGVHEQYF. CDR3 nucleotide sequence: TGTGCCAGAAGCTTGGGCCCGCCTACAGGGGTCCACGAGCAGTACTTC.

The rearrangement joins TRBV11-3 to TRBJ2-3; possible D gene TRBD1, 7 bases. Germline V gives CDR1 SGHNT, CDR2 YENEEA. V was clipped by 5 bases and J by 0 bases, with 12 bases between them. The CDR3 extends over 15 amino acids. In DNA form, the CDR3 reads TGTGCCAGCAGCAAGACAGGGACTAGCACAGATACGCAGTATTTT. Protein product: CASSKTGTSTDTQYF.

The rearrangement uses TRBV2 and TRBJ2-2; D unresolved. The germline CDR1 and CDR2 sequences are SNHLY and FYNNEI. The germline V and J ends were trimmed by 2 bases and 0 bases, with 10 bases remaining between them. The CDR3 runs 16 residues. This CDR3 reads CASSERAYTNTGELFF. The CDR3 nucleotides read TGTGCCAGCAGTGAACGGGCCTACACGAACACCGGGGAGCTGTTTTTT. The full variable domain, with the rest looked up from reference TRBV2 and TRBJ2-2, is EPEVTQTPSHQVTQMGQEVILRCVPISNHLYFYWYRQILGQKVEFLVSFYNNEISEKSEIFDDQFSVERPDGSNFTLKIRSTKLEDSAMYFCASSERAYTNTGELFFGEGSRLTVL.

This clone was seen at least ten times. V is TRBV6-1 and J is TRBJ1-5; 8 nucleotides align to TRBD1. Germline V gene data show CDR1 as MNHNS and CDR2 as SASEGT. Losses at the gene ends were 4 bases for V and 7 bases for J; bases not matched to a gene: 3. The CDR3 has 13 amino acids. The DNA for the CDR3 is TGTGCCAGCAGTGGGACAGGGAAACAGCCCCAGCATTTT. Translated, it gives CASSGTGKQPQHF.

The DNA of the CDR3 is TGTGCCTGGAGTGGCGGAGTGGCGGTAGCCTACGAGCAGTACTTC. It specifies CAWSGGVAVAYEQYF. The chain links TRBV30 to TRBJ2-7; D is ambiguous. The V gene lost 1 base and the J gene lost 2 bases, with 15 bases spanning the gap. This CDR3 is 15 amino acids long. Germline CDR1 and CDR2: GTSNPN and SVGIG (reference sequence).

V is TRBV30 and J is TRBJ1-2, with D unclear. CDR3 size: 15 residues. Per the germline V gene, CDR1 is GTSNPN and CDR2 is SVGIG (reference sequence). V lost 3 bases and J 9 bases, leaving 23 bases between the germline ends. The CDR3 sequence: CAWRERQNLLMSYTF. The CDR3, as DNA: TGTGCCTGGAGGGAAAGGCAGAACCTACTTATGAGCTACACCTTC.

This clone occurred many times. This chain links TRBV5-1 with TRBJ2-3, with 9 bases matching TRBD1. Germline CDR1 SGHRS, CDR2 YFSETQ. Unmatched junction bases numbered 12, after V lost 9 bases and J lost 4 bases. The CDR3 has 15 residues. CDR3 in amino acids: CATRGGTGGSDTQYF. CDR3 sequence (DNA): TGCGCCACCCGAGGGGGAACAGGGGGCTCAGATACGCAGTATTTT.

This sequence joins TRBV6-5 and TRBJ2-2; 8 positions agree with TRBD2. Germline V gene sequence: CDR1 MNHEY, CDR2 SVGAGI. J lost 2 bases, V lost 7 bases, and 6 bases had no gene match. The CDR3 is 15 residues long. As DNA, the CDR3 is TGTGCCAGCACTAAAAGCGGGAGAAACACCGGGGAGCTGTTTTTT. It translates to CASTKSGRNTGELFF.

The rearrangement joins TRBV7-8 to TRBJ2-7, with D possibly being TRBD1 or TRBD2 (7 bases each). Trimming shortened V by 8 bases and J by 4 bases, and 21 bases separated the two germline ends. The CDR3 runs to 15 residues. Germline V gives CDR1 SGHVS, CDR2 FQNEAQ. The CDR3 loop reads CASAGGAGAGYEQYF. The CDR3 coding sequence is TGTGCCAGCGCAGGGGGGGCAGGGGCTGGTTACGAGCAGTACTTC.

The chain uses TRBV11-1 and TRBJ2-1; D possibly corresponds to TRBD1 (7 bases). V was pared by 2 bases and J by 5 bases, with 16 bases between. This CDR3 is 16 amino acids long. Looked up from germline, CDR1 is SGHAT and CDR2 is FQDESV (reference sequence). The CDR3 DNA reads TGTGCCAGCAGCTTAAATGGGCAGGGGGGCCACAATGAGCAGTTCTTC. The encoded protein is CASSLNGQGGHNEQFF. The whole variable domain, remainder taken from reference TRBV11-1 and TRBJ2-1, is EAEVAQSPRYKITEKSQAVAFWCDPISGHATLYWYRQILGQGPELLVQFQDESVVDDSQLPKDRFSAERLKGVDSTLKIQPAELGDSAMYLCASSLNGQGGHNEQFFGPGTRLTVL.

The genes are TRBV7-2 and TRBJ1-5, with 8 bases matching TRBD1. CDR3 length: 15 residues. The V and J ends lost 6 bases and 1 base, in that order; junction bases with no gene match: 5. Germline V gives CDR1 SGHTA, CDR2 FQGNSA. The CDR3 spells CASRRDRGSNQPQHF. The CDR3 nucleotides read TGTGCCAGCAGACGAGACAGGGGAAGCAATCAGCCCCAGCATTTT.

The gene calls are TRBV2 and TRBJ2-7, with D perhaps matching TRBD1 (6 bases). The length of the CDR3 is 13 residues. Germline V gives CDR1 SNHLY, CDR2 FYNNEI. V was clipped by 5 bases and J by 1 base, with 9 bases between them. The CDR3 nucleotides are TGTGCCAGCAGTTGGGACAAATCCTACGAGCAGTACTTC. Translated: CASSWDKSYEQYF.

The V and J genes are TRBV11-3 and TRBJ2-1; TRBD1 matches 7 bases. J gave up 10 bases and V 5 bases, and 8 bases lay outside the gene matches. CDR3 length equals 13 residues. Germline V gene sequence: CDR1 SGHNT, CDR2 YENEEA. CDR3 DNA sequence: TGTGCCAGCAGCCCGGACAGGCACGACGAGCAGTTCTTC. This codes for CASSPDRHDEQFF.

This chain uses TRBV4-1 with TRBJ2-5; TRBD1 agrees at 8 bases. V dropped 0 bases and J dropped 2; count of bases not matched to a gene: 14. The CDR3 is 19 amino acids. Per germline, CDR1 MGHRA and CDR2 YSYEKL. The CDR3 is CASSQEPPRGRGLQETQYF. CDR3 nucleotides: TGCGCCAGCAGCCAAGAACCGCCTCGGGGCAGGGGGCTACAAGAGACCCAGTACTTC.

This clone has only a few counts. The chain has TRBV2 and TRBJ1-6, with D unresolved. Trimming took off 7 bases at V and 8 bases at J, with 12 bases between the two ends. There are 13 residues in the CDR3. Germline loops: CDR1 SNHLY, CDR2 FYNNEI. CDR3 in amino acids: CASILDPDSPLHF. In DNA form, the CDR3 reads TGTGCCAGCATCCTTGATCCGGATTCACCCCTCCACTTT. The whole variable domain, filled in from reference TRBV2 and TRBJ1-6, reads EPEVTQTPSHQVTQMGQEVILRCVPISNHLYFYWYRQILGQKVEFLVSFYNNEISEKSEIFDDQFSVERPDGSNFTLKIRSTKLEDSAMYFCASILDPDSPLHFGNGTRLTVT.